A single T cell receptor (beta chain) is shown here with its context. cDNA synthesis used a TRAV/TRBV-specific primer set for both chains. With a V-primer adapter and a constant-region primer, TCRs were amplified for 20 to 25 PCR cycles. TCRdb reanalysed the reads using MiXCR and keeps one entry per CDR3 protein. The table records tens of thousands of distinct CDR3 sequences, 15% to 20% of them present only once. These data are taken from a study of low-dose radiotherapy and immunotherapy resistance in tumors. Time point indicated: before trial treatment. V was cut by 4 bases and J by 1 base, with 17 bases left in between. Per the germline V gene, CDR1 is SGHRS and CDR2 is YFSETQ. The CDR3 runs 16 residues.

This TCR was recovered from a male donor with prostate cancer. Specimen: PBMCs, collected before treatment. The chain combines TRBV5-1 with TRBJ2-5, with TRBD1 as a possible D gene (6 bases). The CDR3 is CASSITGRGPQETQYF. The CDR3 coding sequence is TGCGCCAGCAGCATAACAGGGCGAGGACCCCAAGAGACCCAGTACTTC.